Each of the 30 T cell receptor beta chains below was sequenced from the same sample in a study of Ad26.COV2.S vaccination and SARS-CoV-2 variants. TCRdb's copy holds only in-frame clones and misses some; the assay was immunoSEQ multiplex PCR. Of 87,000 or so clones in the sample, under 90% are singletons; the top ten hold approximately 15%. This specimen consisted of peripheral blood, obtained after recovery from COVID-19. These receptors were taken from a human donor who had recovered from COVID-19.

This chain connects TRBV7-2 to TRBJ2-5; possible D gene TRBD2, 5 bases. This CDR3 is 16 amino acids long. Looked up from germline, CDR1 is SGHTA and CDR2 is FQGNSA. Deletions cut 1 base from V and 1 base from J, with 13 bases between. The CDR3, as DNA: TGTGCCAGCAGCTTAGGGGCCTCCAGCGGCCAAGAGACCCAGTACTTC. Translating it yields CASSLGASSGQETQYF.

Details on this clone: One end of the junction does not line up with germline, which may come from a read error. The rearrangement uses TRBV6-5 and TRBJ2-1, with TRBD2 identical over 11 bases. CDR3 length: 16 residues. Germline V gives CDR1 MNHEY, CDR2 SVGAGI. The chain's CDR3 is CASSYSGTSGNNDQFF. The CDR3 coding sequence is TGTGCCAGCAGTTACTCTGGGACTAGCGGAAACAATGATCAGTTCTTC.

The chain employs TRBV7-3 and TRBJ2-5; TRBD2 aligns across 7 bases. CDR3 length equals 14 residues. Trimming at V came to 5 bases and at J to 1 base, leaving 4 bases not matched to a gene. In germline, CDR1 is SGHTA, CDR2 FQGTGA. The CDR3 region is CASSRTSRQETQYF. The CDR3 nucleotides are TGTGCCAGCAGCCGGACTAGTCGCCAAGAGACCCAGTACTTC.

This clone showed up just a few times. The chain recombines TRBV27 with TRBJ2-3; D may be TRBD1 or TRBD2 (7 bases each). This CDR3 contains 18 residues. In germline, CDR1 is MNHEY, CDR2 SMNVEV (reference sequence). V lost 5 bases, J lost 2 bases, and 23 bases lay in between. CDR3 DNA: TGTGCCAGCAGTACCGCATTTTCGACAGGGAGGGTCACAGATACGCAGTATTTT. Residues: CASSTAFSTGRVTDTQYF.

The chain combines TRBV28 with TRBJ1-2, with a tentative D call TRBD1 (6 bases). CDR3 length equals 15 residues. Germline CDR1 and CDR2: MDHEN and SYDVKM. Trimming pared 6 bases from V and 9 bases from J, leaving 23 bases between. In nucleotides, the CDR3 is TGTGCCAGCAGGCTCCTGGGGGGCAGCCCCAAAAGCTACACCTTC. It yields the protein CASRLLGGSPKSYTF.

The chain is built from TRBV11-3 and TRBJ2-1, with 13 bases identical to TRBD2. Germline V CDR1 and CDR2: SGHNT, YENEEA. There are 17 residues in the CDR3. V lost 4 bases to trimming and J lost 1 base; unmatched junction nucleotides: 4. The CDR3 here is CASSSRTSGGSYNEQFF. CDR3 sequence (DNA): TGTGCCAGCAGCTCAAGGACTAGCGGGGGATCCTACAATGAGCAGTTCTTC.

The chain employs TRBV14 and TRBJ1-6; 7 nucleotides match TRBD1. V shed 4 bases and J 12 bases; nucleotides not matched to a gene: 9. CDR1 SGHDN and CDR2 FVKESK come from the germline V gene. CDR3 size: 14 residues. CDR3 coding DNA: TGTGCCAGCAGCCCGCGACAGGGAACGGAACCCCTCCACTTT. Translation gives CASSPRQGTEPLHF.

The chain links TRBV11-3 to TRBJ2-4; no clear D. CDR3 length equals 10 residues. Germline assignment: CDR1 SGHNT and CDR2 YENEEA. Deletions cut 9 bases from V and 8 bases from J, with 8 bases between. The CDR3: CASSGDIQYF. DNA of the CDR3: TGTGCCAGTAGTGGAGACATTCAGTACTTC.

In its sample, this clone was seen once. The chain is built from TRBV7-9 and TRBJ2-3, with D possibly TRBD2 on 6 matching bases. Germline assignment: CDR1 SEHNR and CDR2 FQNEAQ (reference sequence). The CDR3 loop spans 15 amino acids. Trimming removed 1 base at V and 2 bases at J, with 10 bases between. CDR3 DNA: TGTGCCAGCAGCTTAGGAGGCGGGAACACAGATACGCAGTATTTT. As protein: CASSLGGGNTDTQYF. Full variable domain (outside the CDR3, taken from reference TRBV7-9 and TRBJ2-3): DTGVSQNPRHKITKRGQNVTFRCDPISEHNRLYWYRQTLGQGPEFLTYFQNEAQLEKSRLLSDRFSAERPKGSFSTLEIQRTEQGDSAMYLCASSLGGGNTDTQYFGPGTRLTVL.

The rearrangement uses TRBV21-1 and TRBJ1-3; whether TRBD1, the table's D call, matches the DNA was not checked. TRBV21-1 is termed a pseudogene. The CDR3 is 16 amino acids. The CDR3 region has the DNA TGTGCCAGCAGCAAGGGACAGGCTGGATCTGGAAACACCATATATTTT. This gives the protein CASSKGQAGSGNTIYF.

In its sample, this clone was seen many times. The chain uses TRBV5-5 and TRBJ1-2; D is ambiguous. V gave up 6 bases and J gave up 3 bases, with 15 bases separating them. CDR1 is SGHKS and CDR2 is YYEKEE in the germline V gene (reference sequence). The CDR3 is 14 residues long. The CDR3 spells CASTPLGGDYGYTF. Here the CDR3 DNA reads TGTGCCAGCACCCCCCTGGGTGGGGACTATGGCTACACCTTC.

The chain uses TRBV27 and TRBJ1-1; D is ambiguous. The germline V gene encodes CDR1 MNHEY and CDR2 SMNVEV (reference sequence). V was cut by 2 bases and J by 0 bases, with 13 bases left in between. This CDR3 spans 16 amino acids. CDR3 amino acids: CASSLDGSTMNTEAFF. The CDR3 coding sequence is TGTGCCAGCAGTTTAGACGGGAGCACTATGAACACTGAAGCTTTCTTT.

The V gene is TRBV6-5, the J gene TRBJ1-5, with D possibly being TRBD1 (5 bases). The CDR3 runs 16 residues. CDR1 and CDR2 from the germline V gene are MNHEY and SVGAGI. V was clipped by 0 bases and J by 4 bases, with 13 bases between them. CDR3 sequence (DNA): TGTGCCAGCAGTTACTCTAGGACGGGGCCAAATCAGCCCCAGCATTTT. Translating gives CASSYSRTGPNQPQHF.

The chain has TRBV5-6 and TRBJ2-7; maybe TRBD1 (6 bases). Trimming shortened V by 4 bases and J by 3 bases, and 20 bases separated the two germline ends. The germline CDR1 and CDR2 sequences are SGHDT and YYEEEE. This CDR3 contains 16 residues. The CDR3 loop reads CASSLDTGHVIYEQYF. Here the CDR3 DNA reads TGTGCCAGCAGCCTAGATACGGGACATGTGATCTACGAGCAGTACTTC. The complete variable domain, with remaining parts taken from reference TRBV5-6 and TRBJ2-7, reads DAGVTQSPTHLIKTRGQQVTLRCSPKSGHDTVSWYQQALGQGPQFIFQYYEEEERQRGNFPDRFSGHQFPNYSSELNVNALLLGDSALYLCASSLDTGHVIYEQYFGPGTRLTVT.

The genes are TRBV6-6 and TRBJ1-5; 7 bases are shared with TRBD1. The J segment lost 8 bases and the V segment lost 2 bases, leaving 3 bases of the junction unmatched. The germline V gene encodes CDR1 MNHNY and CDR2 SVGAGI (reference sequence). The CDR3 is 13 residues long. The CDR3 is CASSYDRVEPQHF. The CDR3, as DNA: TGTGCCAGCAGTTACGACAGGGTGGAGCCCCAGCATTTT.

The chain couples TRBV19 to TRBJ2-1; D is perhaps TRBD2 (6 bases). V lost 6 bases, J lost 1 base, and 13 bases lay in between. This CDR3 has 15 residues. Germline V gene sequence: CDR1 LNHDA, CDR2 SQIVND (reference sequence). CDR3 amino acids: CASSVAERSYNEQFF. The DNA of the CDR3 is TGTGCCAGTAGCGTAGCGGAGAGATCCTACAATGAGCAGTTCTTC. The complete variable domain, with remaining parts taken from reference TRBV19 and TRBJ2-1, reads DGGITQSPKYLFRKEGQNVTLSCEQNLNHDAMYWYRQDPGQGLRLIYYSQIVNDFQKGDIAEGYSVSREKKESFPLTVTSAQKNPTAFYLCASSVAERSYNEQFFGPGTRLTVL.

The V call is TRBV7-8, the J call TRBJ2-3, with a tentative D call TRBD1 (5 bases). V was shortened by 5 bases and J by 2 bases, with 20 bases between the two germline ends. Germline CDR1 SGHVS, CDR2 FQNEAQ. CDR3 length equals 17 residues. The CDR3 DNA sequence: TGTGCCAGCAGCCACACCAGGGTTCCCGGCCCCACAGATACGCAGTATTTT. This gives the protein CASSHTRVPGPTDTQYF.

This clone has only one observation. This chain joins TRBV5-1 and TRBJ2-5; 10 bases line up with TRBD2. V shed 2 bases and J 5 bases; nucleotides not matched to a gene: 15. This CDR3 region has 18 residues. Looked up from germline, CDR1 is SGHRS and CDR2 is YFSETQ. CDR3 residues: CASSFPGLAGEGVETQYF. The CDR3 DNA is TGCGCCAGCAGCTTTCCCGGGCTAGCGGGAGAAGGCGTGGAGACCCAGTACTTC.

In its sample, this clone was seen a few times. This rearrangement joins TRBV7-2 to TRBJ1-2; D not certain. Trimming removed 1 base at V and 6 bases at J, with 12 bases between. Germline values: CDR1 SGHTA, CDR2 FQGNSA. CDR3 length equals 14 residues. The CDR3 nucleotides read TGTGCCAGCAGCTTAGTTGTGGGAGGGAATGGCTACACCTTC. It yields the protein CASSLVVGGNGYTF.

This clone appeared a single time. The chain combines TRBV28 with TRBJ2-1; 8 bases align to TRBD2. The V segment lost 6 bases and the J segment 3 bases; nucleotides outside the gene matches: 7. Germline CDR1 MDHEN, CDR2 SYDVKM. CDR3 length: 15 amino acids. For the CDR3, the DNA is TGTGCCAGCAGCTATGAGACTAGCGACTACAATGAGCAGTTCTTC. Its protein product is CASSYETSDYNEQFF. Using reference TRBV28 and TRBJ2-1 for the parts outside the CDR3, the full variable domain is DVKVTQSSRYLVKRTGEKVFLECVQDMDHENMFWYRQDPGLGLRLIYFSYDVKMKEKGDIPEGYSVSREKKERFSLILESASTNQTSMYLCASSYETSDYNEQFFGPGTRLTVL.

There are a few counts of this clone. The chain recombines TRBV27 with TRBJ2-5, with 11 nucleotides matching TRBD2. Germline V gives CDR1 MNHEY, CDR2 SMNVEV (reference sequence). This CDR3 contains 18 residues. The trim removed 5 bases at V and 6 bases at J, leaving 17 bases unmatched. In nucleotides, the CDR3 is TGTGCCAGCAGTCCGCGAGTTACTAGCGGGAGTGGGAGGAAGACCCAGTACTTC. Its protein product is CASSPRVTSGSGRKTQYF.

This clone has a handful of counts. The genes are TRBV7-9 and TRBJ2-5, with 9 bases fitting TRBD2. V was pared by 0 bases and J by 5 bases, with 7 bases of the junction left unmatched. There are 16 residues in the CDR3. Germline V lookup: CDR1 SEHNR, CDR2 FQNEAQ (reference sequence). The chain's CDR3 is CASSLAASGIGETQYF. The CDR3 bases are TGTGCCAGCAGCTTAGCGGCTAGCGGGATAGGGGAGACCCAGTACTTC. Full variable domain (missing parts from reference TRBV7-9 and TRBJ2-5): DTGVSQNPRHKITKRGQNVTFRCDPISEHNRLYWYRQTLGQGPEFLTYFQNEAQLEKSRLLSDRFSAERPKGSFSTLEIQRTEQGDSAMYLCASSLAASGIGETQYFGPGTRLLVL.

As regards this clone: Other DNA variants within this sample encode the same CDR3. The CDR3 loop reads CSASLGREAFF. The CDR3 DNA follows: TGCAGTGCTAGTCTGGGGAGAGAAGCTTTCTTT. The chain is built from TRBV20-1 and TRBJ1-1; no firm D call. Per the germline V gene, CDR1 is DFQATT and CDR2 is SNEGSKA (reference sequence). The length of the CDR3 is 11 residues. V lost 3 bases, J lost 8 bases, and 10 bases lay in between.

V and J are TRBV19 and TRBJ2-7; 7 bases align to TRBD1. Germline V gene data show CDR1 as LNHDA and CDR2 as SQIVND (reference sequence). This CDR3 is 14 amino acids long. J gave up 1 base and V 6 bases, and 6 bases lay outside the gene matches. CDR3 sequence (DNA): TGTGCCAGTAGAGAACAGGGGAAGTCCTACGAGCAGTACTTC. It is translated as CASREQGKSYEQYF.

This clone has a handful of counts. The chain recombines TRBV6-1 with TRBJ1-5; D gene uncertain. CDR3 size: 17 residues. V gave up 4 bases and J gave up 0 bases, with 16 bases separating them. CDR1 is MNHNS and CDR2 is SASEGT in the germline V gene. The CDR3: CASSGRGRGISNQPQHF. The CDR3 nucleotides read TGTGCCAGCAGTGGGCGGGGAAGAGGGATTAGCAATCAGCCCCAGCATTTT.

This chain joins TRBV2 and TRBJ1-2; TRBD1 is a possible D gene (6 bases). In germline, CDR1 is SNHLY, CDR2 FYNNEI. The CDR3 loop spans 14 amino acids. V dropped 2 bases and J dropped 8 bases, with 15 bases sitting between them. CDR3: CASSEHPGEGGYTF. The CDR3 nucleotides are TGTGCCAGCAGTGAACACCCAGGGGAGGGGGGCTACACCTTC.

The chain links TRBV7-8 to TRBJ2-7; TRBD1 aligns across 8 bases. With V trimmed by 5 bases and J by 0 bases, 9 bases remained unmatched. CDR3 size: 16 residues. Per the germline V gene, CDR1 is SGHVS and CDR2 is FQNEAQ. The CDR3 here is CASSPGQGRVSYEQYF. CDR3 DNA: TGTGCCAGCAGCCCCGGACAGGGACGGGTCTCCTACGAGCAGTACTTC.

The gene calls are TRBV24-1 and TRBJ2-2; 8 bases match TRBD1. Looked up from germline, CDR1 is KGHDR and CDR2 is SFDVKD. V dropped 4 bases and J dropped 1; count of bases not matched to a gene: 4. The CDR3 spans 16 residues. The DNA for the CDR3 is TGTGCCACCAGTGAAACCGGGACAGGGAACACCGGGGAGCTGTTTTTT. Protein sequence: CATSETGTGNTGELFF.

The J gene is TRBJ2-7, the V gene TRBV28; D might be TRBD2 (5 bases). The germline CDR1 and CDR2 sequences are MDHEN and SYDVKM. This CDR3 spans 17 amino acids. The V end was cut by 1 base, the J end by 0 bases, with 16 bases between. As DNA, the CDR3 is TGTGCCAGCAGTTTATCGGCGGGCACCATAACCTCCTACGAGCAGTACTTC. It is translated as CASSLSAGTITSYEQYF.

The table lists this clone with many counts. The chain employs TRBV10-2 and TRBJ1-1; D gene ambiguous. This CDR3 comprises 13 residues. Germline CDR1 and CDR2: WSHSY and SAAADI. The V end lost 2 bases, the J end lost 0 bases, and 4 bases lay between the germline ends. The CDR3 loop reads CASSEQVNTEAFF. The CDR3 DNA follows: TGCGCCAGCAGTGAGCAGGTGAACACTGAAGCTTTCTTT.